Listed here is a single T cell receptor beta chain. The record originates from a study of T cell responses to AZD1222 COVID-19 vaccine. Profiled with immunoSEQ multiplex PCR; TCRdb holds only in-frame clones, not every one. The sample contains about 120,000 clones, more than 75% of which appear only once. Germline CDR1 reads SGHTA; CDR2 reads FQGTGA. The ends lost 5 bases at V and 0 bases at J; junction bases unmatched: 4. The CDR3 has 16 residues. The TCR was taken from an adult who received the AZD1222 COVID-19 vaccine. Sequenced here: peripheral blood, sampled 28 days after the second AZD1222 dose. This chain uses TRBV7-3 with TRBJ2-6, with TRBD1 matching over 7 bases. The CDR3 coding sequence is TGTGCCAGCAGCCTACAGGGGCACTCTGGGGCCAACGTCCTGACTTTC. Residues: CASSLQGHSGANVLTF.